These 16 T cell receptor beta chains were sequenced from one sample in a study of Ad26.COV2.S vaccination and SARS-CoV-2 variants. The treatment denotes: 15 to 20 received Ad26.COV2.S at low or high dose, single or two shots; about 5 received placebo; per-sample allocation not given. Repertoires come from day 63 after the first vaccine or placebo injection. TCRdb's table, derived via immunoSEQ multiplex PCR, lists solely in-frame clones and lacks some. The table has about 440,000 clones, 90% seen once. Sequencing was performed on peripheral blood, taken in a trial of Ad26.COV2.S vaccine versus placebo. The receptors stem from a person aged 18-65 years who received the Ad26.COV2.S COVID-19 vaccine or a placebo.

This chain connects TRBV4-2 to TRBJ2-2; the D gene is possibly TRBD1 (6 bases). Germline-derived CDR1 and CDR2 are LGHNA and YNFKEQ. There are 17 residues in the CDR3. The ends were cut back, 3 bases at V and 0 bases at J, with 14 bases in the middle. The chain's CDR3 is CASSQLQGSTNTGELFF. The CDR3 DNA is TGTGCCAGCAGCCAGCTACAGGGTTCCACGAACACCGGGGAGCTGTTTTTT.

The chain combines TRBV7-2 with TRBJ2-3; TRBD2 matches at 7 bases. From germline, CDR1 is SGHTA and CDR2 FQGNSA. This CDR3 region has 16 residues. Unmatched junction bases numbered 6, after V lost 1 base and J lost 2 bases. CDR3: CASSLDSREYTDTQYF. The CDR3 DNA follows: TGTGCCAGCAGCTTAGACTCGCGGGAGTACACAGATACGCAGTATTTT.

The rearrangement joins TRBV3-1 (or the pseudogene TRBV3-2) to TRBJ2-3; D uncertain. CDR1 and CDR2 (germline): LGHDT, YNNKEL (reference sequence). V lost 1 base to trimming and J lost 3 bases, with 11 bases between them. CDR3 length: 15 amino acids. The CDR3 spells CASSQAPGLTDTQYF. In nucleotides, the CDR3 is TGTGCCAGCAGCCAAGCCCCAGGATTAACAGATACGCAGTATTTT.

The chain couples TRBV18 to TRBJ2-2; 7 bases map to TRBD1. Germline V lookup: CDR1 KGHSH, CDR2 LQKENI. This CDR3 comprises 17 residues. Trimming took 1 base from V and 2 from J; bases not matched to a gene: 7. CDR3 coding DNA: TGTGCCAGCTCACCACAGGGGAACAGGGGCAACACCGGGGAGCTGTTTTTT. Translated: CASSPQGNRGNTGELFF. The variable domain in full, with the rest retrieved from reference TRBV18 and TRBJ2-2, is NAGVMQNPRHLVRRRGQEARLRCSPMKGHSHVYWYRQLPEEGLKFMVYLQKENIIDESGMPKERFSAEFPKEGPSILRIQQVVRGDSAAYFCASSPQGNRGNTGELFFGEGSRLTVL.

This chain uses TRBV5-1 with TRBJ2-4, with D perhaps matching TRBD1 or TRBD2 (5 bases each). This CDR3 has 15 residues. The V gene's germline CDR1 is SGHRS and CDR2 YFSETQ. V lost 3 bases to trimming and J lost 1 base, with 11 bases between them. CDR3 sequence reads: CASSSKWGAKNIQYF. CDR3 DNA sequence: TGCGCCAGCAGCTCCAAGTGGGGGGCCAAAAACATTCAGTACTTC. Filled out from reference TRBV5-1 and TRBJ2-4, the complete variable domain reads KAGVTQTPRYLIKTRGQQVTLSCSPISGHRSVSWYQQTPGQGLQFLFEYFSETQRNKGNFPGRFSGRQFSNSRSEMNVSTLELGDSALYLCASSSKWGAKNIQYFGAGTRLSVL.

This chain links TRBV25-1 with TRBJ1-6; TRBD1 is a possible D gene (6 bases). Trimming left V 4 bases short and J 7 bases short, with 11 bases between. The CDR3 totals 14 residues. Germline CDR1 and CDR2: MGHDK and SYGVNS. The DNA for the CDR3 is TGTGCCAGCAGTGCATACACAGGGAATTCACCCCTCCACTTT. The encoded protein is CASSAYTGNSPLHF.

CDR3 bases: TGTGCCAGCAGTTTTATGGGTAGACAGGTTCTTTCTAACTATGGCTACACCTTC. Its protein is CASSFMGRQVLSNYGYTF. The V call is TRBV28, the J call TRBJ1-2; D possibly corresponds to TRBD1 (6 bases). V gave up 3 bases and J gave up 0 bases, with 20 bases separating them. From germline, CDR1 is MDHEN and CDR2 SYDVKM. The CDR3 runs to 18 residues.

This clone was detected once. The chain joins TRBV6-6 to TRBJ2-7, with TRBD1 matching over 7 bases. This CDR3 region has 15 residues. CDR1 is MNHNY, CDR2 SVGAGI, per germline (reference sequence). V shed 5 bases, J shed 1 base, and the junction held 8 bases outside the gene matches. DNA for the CDR3: TGTGCCAGCAGTCCCTTGGGGACAGCTTCCTACGAGCAGTACTTC. Translated: CASSPLGTASYEQYF.

This sequence joins TRBV30 and TRBJ1-1; D remains unclear. Trimming took 2 bases from V and 3 from J, leaving 4 bases between them. Germline V gene sequence: CDR1 GTSNPN, CDR2 SVGIG (reference sequence). The CDR3 is 11 residues long. The CDR3 DNA reads TGTGCCTGGAGTATGGACACTGAAGCTTTCTTT. It specifies CAWSMDTEAFF.

This sequence joins TRBV19 and TRBJ2-1; TRBD1 agrees at 7 bases. V shed 7 bases and J 11 bases; nucleotides not matched to a gene: 8. Germline V gene data show CDR1 as LNHDA and CDR2 as SQIVND (reference sequence). The CDR3 is 12 residues long. Here the CDR3 reads CASNTPGQKQFF. The CDR3 region has the DNA TGTGCCAGTAACACACCGGGACAGAAGCAGTTCTTC.

The V and J genes are TRBV7-9 and TRBJ2-7; tentative D call: TRBD2 (6 bases). In germline, CDR1 is SEHNR, CDR2 FQNEAQ (reference sequence). V lost 6 bases, J lost 1 base, and 16 bases lay in between. This CDR3 comprises 15 residues. CDR3 sequence: CASSGLGTSSYEQYF. The CDR3 bases are TGTGCCAGCAGTGGACTCGGGACTTCTTCCTACGAGCAGTACTTC. The entire variable domain, with the rest obtained from reference TRBV7-9 and TRBJ2-7, is as follows: DTGVSQNPRHKITKRGQNVTFRCDPISEHNRLYWYRQTLGQGPEFLTYFQNEAQLEKSRLLSDRFSAERPKGSFSTLEIQRTEQGDSAMYLCASSGLGTSSYEQYFGPGTRLTVT.

The chain combines TRBV5-1 with TRBJ1-3; 8 nucleotides match TRBD1. V trimming: 4 bases; J trimming: 0 bases; junction bases outside the gene matches: 3. In germline, CDR1 is SGHRS, CDR2 YFSETQ. This CDR3 is 15 amino acids long. As DNA, the CDR3 is TGCGCCAGCAGCCTGACAGGGGACTCTGGAAACACCATATATTTT. Encoded protein: CASSLTGDSGNTIYF. The full variable domain, completed using reference TRBV5-1 and TRBJ1-3, is KAGVTQTPRYLIKTRGQQVTLSCSPISGHRSVSWYQQTPGQGLQFLFEYFSETQRNKGNFPGRFSGRQFSNSRSEMNVSTLELGDSALYLCASSLTGDSGNTIYFGEGSWLTVV.

The chain recombines TRBV7-9 with TRBJ2-3; D might be TRBD1 or TRBD2, each matching 6 bases. The CDR3 is made up of 17 amino acids. Trimming took 1 base from V and 1 from J, leaving 15 bases between them. CDR1 and CDR2 from the germline V gene are SEHNR and FQNEAQ (reference sequence). The CDR3 DNA is TGTGCCAGCAGCTTAGTTGGTGGGGGGCCCCGCACAGATACGCAGTATTTT. Protein sequence: CASSLVGGGPRTDTQYF.

The chain links TRBV14 to TRBJ2-7; D might be TRBD2 (7 bases). Germline-derived CDR1 and CDR2 are SGHDN and FVKESK. The CDR3 consists of 16 residues. Trimming shortened V by 4 bases and J by 2 bases, and 18 bases separated the two germline ends. CDR3 DNA: TGTGCCAGCAGCCGCAAAGGGGGGGTCCCTACCTACGAGCAGTACTTC. Its protein is CASSRKGGVPTYEQYF. The variable domain in full, with the rest retrieved from reference TRBV14 and TRBJ2-7, is EAGVTQFPSHSVIEKGQTVTLRCDPISGHDNLYWYRRVMGKEIKFLLHFVKESKQDESGMPNNRFLAERTGGTYSTLKVQPAELEDSGVYFCASSRKGGVPTYEQYFGPGTRLTVT.

V is TRBV5-6 and J is TRBJ2-7, with D perhaps TRBD1 or TRBD2 (5 bases each). Germline V gene lookup returns CDR1 SGHDT and CDR2 YYEEEE. V dropped 1 base and J dropped 2 bases, with 13 bases sitting between them. The CDR3 has 15 amino acids. The CDR3 sequence: CASSLSGTSPYEQYF. DNA for the CDR3: TGTGCCAGCAGCTTGTCTGGGACCTCTCCCTACGAGCAGTACTTC.

This clone has a handful of counts. The gene calls are TRBV30 and TRBJ1-1, with 7 bases aligning to TRBD1. The CDR3 length is 12 residues. Germline-derived CDR1 and CDR2 are GTSNPN and SVGIG (reference sequence). The junction had 5 bases not matched to a gene; V was cut back by 5 bases and J by 5 bases. CDR3 bases: TGTGCCTGGGCGACAGGGAGAACTGAAGCTTTCTTT. Protein sequence: CAWATGRTEAFF.